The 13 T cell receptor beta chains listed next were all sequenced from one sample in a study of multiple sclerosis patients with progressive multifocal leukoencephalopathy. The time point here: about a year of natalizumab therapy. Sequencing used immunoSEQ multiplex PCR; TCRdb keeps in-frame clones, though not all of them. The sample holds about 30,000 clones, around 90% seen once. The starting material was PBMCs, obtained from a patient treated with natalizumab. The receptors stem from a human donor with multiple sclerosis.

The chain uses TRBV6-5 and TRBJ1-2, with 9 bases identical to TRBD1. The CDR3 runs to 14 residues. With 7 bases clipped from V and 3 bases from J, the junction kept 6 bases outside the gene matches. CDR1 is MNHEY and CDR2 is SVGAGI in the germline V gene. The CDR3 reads CASIGTGRYYGYTF. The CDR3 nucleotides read TGTGCCAGCATCGGGACAGGGAGGTACTATGGCTACACCTTC.

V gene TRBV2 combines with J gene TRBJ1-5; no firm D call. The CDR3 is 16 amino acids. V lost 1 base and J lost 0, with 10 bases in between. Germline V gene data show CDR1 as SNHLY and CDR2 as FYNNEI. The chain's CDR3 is CASSEDNTASNQPQHF. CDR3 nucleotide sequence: TGTGCCAGCAGTGAAGATAACACAGCTAGCAATCAGCCCCAGCATTTT.

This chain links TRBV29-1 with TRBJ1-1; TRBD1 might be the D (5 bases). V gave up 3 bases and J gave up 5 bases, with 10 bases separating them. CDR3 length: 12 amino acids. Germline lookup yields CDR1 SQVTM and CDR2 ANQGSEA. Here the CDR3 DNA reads TGCAGCGTTGACCTCCAGGGAACTGAAGCTTTCTTT. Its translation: CSVDLQGTEAFF.

DNA for the CDR3: TGTGCCAGCAGTTACTACGGACTACAAGAGACCCAGTACTTC. Translated, it gives CASSYYGLQETQYF. The chain links TRBV6-6 to TRBJ2-5; D may be TRBD2 (6 bases). V lost 1 base and J 2 bases, leaving 8 bases between the germline ends. Germline loops: CDR1 MNHNY, CDR2 SVGAGI (reference sequence). The CDR3 covers 14 residues.

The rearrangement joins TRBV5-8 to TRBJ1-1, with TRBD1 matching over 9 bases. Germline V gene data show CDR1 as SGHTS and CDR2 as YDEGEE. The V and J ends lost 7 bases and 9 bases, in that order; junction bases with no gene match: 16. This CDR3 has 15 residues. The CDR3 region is CASGISRDRDEKAFF. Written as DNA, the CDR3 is TGTGCCAGCGGCATATCTAGGGACAGGGATGAAAAAGCTTTCTTT.

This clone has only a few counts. CDR3 residues: CASSLTSWVGELFF. The CDR3 DNA is TGTGCCAGCAGCTTGACTAGTTGGGTCGGGGAGCTGTTTTTT. This sequence joins TRBV7-2 and TRBJ2-2; weak D call: TRBD2 (6 bases). Trimming took 3 bases from V and 7 from J, leaving 12 bases between them. This CDR3 is built from 14 residues. CDR1 and CDR2 from the germline V gene are SGHTA and FQGNSA.

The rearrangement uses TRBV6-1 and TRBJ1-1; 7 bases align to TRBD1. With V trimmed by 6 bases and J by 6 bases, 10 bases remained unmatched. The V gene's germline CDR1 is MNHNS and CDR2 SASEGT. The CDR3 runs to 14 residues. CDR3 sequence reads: CASSLDREYAEAFF. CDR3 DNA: TGTGCCAGCAGCCTAGACAGGGAGTACGCTGAAGCTTTCTTT.

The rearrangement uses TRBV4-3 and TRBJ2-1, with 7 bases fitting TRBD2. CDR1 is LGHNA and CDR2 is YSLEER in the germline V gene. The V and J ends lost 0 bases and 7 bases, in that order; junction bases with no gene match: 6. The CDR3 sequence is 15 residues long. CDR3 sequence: CASSQEGRAENEQFF. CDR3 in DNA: TGCGCCAGCAGCCAAGAGGGGAGGGCAGAAAATGAGCAGTTCTTC.

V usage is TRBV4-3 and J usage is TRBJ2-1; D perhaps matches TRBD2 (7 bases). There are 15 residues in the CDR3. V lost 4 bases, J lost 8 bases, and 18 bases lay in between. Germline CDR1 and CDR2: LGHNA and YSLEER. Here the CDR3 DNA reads TGCGCCAGCAGCCCGTGGACGGGGGGCCGGGATGAGCAGTTCTTC. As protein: CASSPWTGGRDEQFF.

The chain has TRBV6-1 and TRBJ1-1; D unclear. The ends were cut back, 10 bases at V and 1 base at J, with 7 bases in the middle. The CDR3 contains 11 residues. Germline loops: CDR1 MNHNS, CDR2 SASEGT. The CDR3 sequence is CAIHRNTEAFF. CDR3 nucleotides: TGTGCCATCCACAGGAACACTGAAGCTTTCTTT.

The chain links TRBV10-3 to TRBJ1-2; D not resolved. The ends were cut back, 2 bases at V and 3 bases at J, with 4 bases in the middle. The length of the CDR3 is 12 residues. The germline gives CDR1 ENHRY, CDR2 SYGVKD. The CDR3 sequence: CAISEGDYGYTF. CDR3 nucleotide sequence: TGTGCCATCAGTGAGGGGGACTATGGCTACACCTTC.

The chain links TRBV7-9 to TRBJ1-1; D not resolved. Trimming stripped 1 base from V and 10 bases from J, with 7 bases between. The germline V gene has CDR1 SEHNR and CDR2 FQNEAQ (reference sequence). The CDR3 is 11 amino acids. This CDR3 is CASSLGPVAFF. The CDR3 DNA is TGTGCCAGCAGCTTAGGTCCAGTAGCTTTCTTT. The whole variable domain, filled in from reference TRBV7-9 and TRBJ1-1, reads DTGVSQNPRHKITKRGQNVTFRCDPISEHNRLYWYRQTLGQGPEFLTYFQNEAQLEKSRLLSDRFSAERPKGSFSTLEIQRTEQGDSAMYLCASSLGPVAFFGQGTRLTVV.

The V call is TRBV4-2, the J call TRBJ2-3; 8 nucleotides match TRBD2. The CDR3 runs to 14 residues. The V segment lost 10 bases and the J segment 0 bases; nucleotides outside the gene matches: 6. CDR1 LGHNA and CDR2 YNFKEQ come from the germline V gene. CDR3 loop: CATAGGVSTDTQYF. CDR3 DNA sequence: TGTGCCACCGCCGGGGGGGTTAGCACAGATACGCAGTATTTT.